This TCR beta chain was captured in a study of neurological immune-mediated disorders. Whole-study context: Within the group of 34 multiple sclerosis patients, approximately 31 were relapsing-remitting, while 3 were secondary progressive.

Preparation of the unsorted libraries drew on 2 million PBMCs stored at -80 C. This clonotype has at least ten counts. Synthesis of cDNA was accomplished via 5'RACE employing 10-nucleotide random UMIs. TCRdb re-analysed the 5' RACE reads in MiXCR, keeping a single row per CDR3 protein. The top ten clones hold roughly 1.2% of a sample with about 82,000 distinct CDR3 sequences, 2.6% of them seen once. Sequenced sample: PBMCs. The sequence derives from a woman aged 30 to 39 with multiple sclerosis.

This CDR3 is CASSLWGSETQYF. CDR3 bases: TGTGCCAGCAGTTTGTGGGGATCGGAGACCCAGTACTTC. The gene calls are TRBV28 and TRBJ2-5; D unclear. Trimming left V 3 bases short and J 5 bases short, with 10 bases between. CDR3 length equals 13 residues. Per the germline V gene, CDR1 is MDHEN and CDR2 is SYDVKM.